This is a list of T cell receptor beta chains from one sample in a study of OX40 agonist ivuxolimab in advanced cancers. Using immunoSEQ multiplex PCR, the repertoire was profiled, and TCRdb retains in-frame clones only, with some absent. The table records under 95,000 clones, about 84% of them present only once. The starting material was CD4+ or CD8+ T cells sorted from blood, obtained in a trial of the OX40 agonist ivuxolimab. These receptor sequences come from an adult with an advanced solid tumor such as melanoma, head and neck, liver or kidney cancer. Each CDR3 is given with its conserved first and last residue. Fields, in order: J gene, D gene, V gene, CDR3 length, clone size, CDR3 protein, CDR3 DNA. D genes are given only for firm matches. Where a row states a size, it is once, few, many or the class of an expanded clone; other rows omit it.

j_gene: TRBJ2-1
d_gene: NA
v_gene: TRBV10-3
len: 13
abundance: NA
CDR3aa: CAIKEALGYEQFF
CDR3nt: TGTGCCATCAAGGAGGCACTAGGCTATGAGCAGTTCTTC

j_gene: TRBJ2-7
d_gene: TRBD2
v_gene: TRBV5-1
len: 16
abundance: NA
CDR3aa: CASSPRLAGGVYEQYF
CDR3nt: TGCGCCAGCAGCCCACGACTAGCGGGGGGAGTCTACGAGCAGTACTTC

j_gene: TRBJ2-3
d_gene: NA
v_gene: TRBV25-1
len: 14
abundance: NA
CDR3aa: CASSPRRWGDTQYF
CDR3nt: TGTGCCAGCAGTCCCCGTCGTTGGGGGGATACGCAGTATTTT

j_gene: TRBJ2-1
d_gene: TRBD2
v_gene: TRBV14
len: 14
abundance: NA
CDR3aa: CASSRTSGYNEQFF
CDR3nt: TGTGCCAGCAGCCGGACTAGCGGGTACAATGAGCAGTTCTTC

j_gene: TRBJ2-1
d_gene: TRBD1
v_gene: TRBV7-3
len: 16
abundance: NA
CDR3aa: CASSLVGGPSYNEQFF
CDR3nt: TGTGCCAGCAGCTTAGTAGGGGGCCCGTCGTACAATGAGCAGTTCTTC

j_gene: TRBJ1-2
d_gene: NA
v_gene: TRBV25-1
len: 15
abundance: NA
CDR3aa: CASSPRAAAGYGYTF
CDR3nt: TGTGCCAGCAGTCCCCGGGCTGCGGCTGGCTATGGCTACACCTTC

j_gene: TRBJ1-1
d_gene: TRBD1
v_gene: TRBV6-5
len: 14
abundance: NA
CDR3aa: CASRPGQPNTEAFF
CDR3nt: TGTGCCAGCAGGCCGGGACAGCCGAACACTGAAGCTTTCTTT

j_gene: TRBJ2-1
d_gene: NA
v_gene: TRBV18
len: 15
abundance: NA
CDR3aa: CASSPSGTWRNEQFF
CDR3nt: TGTGCCAGCTCACCATCCGGGACCTGGCGCAATGAGCAGTTCTTC

j_gene: TRBJ2-3
d_gene: TRBD2
v_gene: TRBV7-9
len: 15
abundance: NA
CDR3aa: CASSLKGGSTDTQYF
CDR3nt: TGTGCCAGCAGCTTAAAGGGAGGGAGCACAGATACGCAGTATTTT

j_gene: TRBJ2-3
d_gene: TRBD2
v_gene: TRBV9
len: 17
abundance: NA
CDR3aa: CASSVVGSGGAADTQYF
CDR3nt: TGTGCCAGCAGCGTAGTGGGTAGCGGGGGGGCCGCAGATACGCAGTATTTT

j_gene: TRBJ2-5
d_gene: NA
v_gene: TRBV18
len: 12
abundance: NA
CDR3aa: CASSPVEETQYF
CDR3nt: TGTGCCAGCTCACCAGTGGAGGAGACCCAGTACTTC

j_gene: TRBJ2-7
d_gene: NA
v_gene: TRBV10-3
len: 14
abundance: NA
CDR3aa: CAIKDGLDSYEQYF
CDR3nt: TGTGCCATCAAAGACGGCCTCGACTCCTACGAGCAGTACTTC

j_gene: TRBJ1-6
d_gene: TRBD1
v_gene: TRBV5-1
len: 15
abundance: NA
CDR3aa: CASSFKDRADSPLHF
CDR3nt: TGCGCCAGCAGCTTTAAGGACAGGGCGGATTCACCCCTCCACTTT

j_gene: TRBJ2-3
d_gene: NA
v_gene: TRBV19
len: 10
abundance: NA
CDR3aa: CATGVDTQYF
CDR3nt: TGTGCCACCGGGGTAGATACGCAGTATTTT

j_gene: TRBJ1-2
d_gene: NA
v_gene: TRBV4-1
len: 17
abundance: few
CDR3aa: CASSQDIPPRTNYGYTF
CDR3nt: TGCGCCAGCAGCCAAGATATACCTCCGAGGACTAACTATGGCTACACCTTC

j_gene: TRBJ2-3
d_gene: NA
v_gene: TRBV2
len: 14
abundance: NA
CDR3aa: CASSGGAGTDTQYF
CDR3nt: TGTGCCAGCAGTGGGGGGGCCGGGACAGATACGCAGTATTTT

j_gene: TRBJ1-3
d_gene: NA
v_gene: TRBV20-1
len: 11
abundance: NA
CDR3aa: CSARMGNTIYF
CDR3nt: TGCAGTGCTCGTATGGGAAACACCATATATTTT

j_gene: TRBJ1-5
d_gene: TRBD1
v_gene: TRBV15
len: 15
abundance: NA
CDR3aa: CATSRVMDRLQPQHF
CDR3nt: TGTGCCACCAGCAGAGTGATGGACAGGCTGCAGCCCCAGCATTTT

j_gene: TRBJ2-5
d_gene: NA
v_gene: TRBV13
len: 13
abundance: NA
CDR3aa: CASSLTAKETQYF
CDR3nt: TGTGCCAGCAGCTTGACAGCGAAAGAGACCCAGTACTTC

j_gene: TRBJ1-6
d_gene: TRBD1
v_gene: TRBV6-6
len: 14
abundance: NA
CDR3aa: CASSARDRGSPLHF
CDR3nt: TGTGCCAGCAGTGCAAGGGACAGGGGATCACCCCTCCACTTT

j_gene: TRBJ1-6
d_gene: NA
v_gene: TRBV30
len: 15
abundance: NA
CDR3aa: CAWSPLGDKRSPLHF
CDR3nt: TGTGCCTGGAGCCCTCTGGGGGACAAGCGTTCACCCCTCCACTTT

j_gene: TRBJ1-4
d_gene: NA
v_gene: TRBV15
len: 16
abundance: NA
CDR3aa: CATSRVRGGSNEKLFF
CDR3nt: TGTGCCACCAGCAGAGTCCGTGGGGGCTCTAATGAAAAACTGTTTTTT

j_gene: TRBJ1-1
d_gene: NA
v_gene: TRBV4-1
len: 15
abundance: NA
CDR3aa: CASSSTPSQVTEAFF
CDR3nt: TGCGCCAGCAGCTCGACGCCCTCCCAAGTAACTGAAGCTTTCTTT

j_gene: TRBJ2-1
d_gene: NA
v_gene: TRBV19
len: 14
abundance: NA
CDR3aa: CASSIWANSNEQFF
CDR3nt: TGTGCCAGTAGTATTTGGGCGAACTCCAATGAGCAGTTCTTC

j_gene: TRBJ2-1
d_gene: NA
v_gene: TRBV7-3
len: 15
abundance: NA
CDR3aa: CASSLTGQGFGEQFF
CDR3nt: TGTGCCAGCAGCTTAACTGGCCAGGGCTTCGGTGAGCAGTTCTTC

j_gene: TRBJ1-2
d_gene: NA
v_gene: TRBV7-9
len: 12
abundance: NA
CDR3aa: CASSLDRSGYTF
CDR3nt: TGTGCCAGCAGCCTTGACAGGTCGGGCTACACCTTC

j_gene: TRBJ1-1
d_gene: NA
v_gene: TRBV7-6
len: 13
abundance: NA
CDR3aa: CASSLAGGAEAFF
CDR3nt: TGTGCCAGCAGCTTAGCGGGGGGGGCTGAAGCTTTCTTT

j_gene: TRBJ2-7
d_gene: NA
v_gene: TRBV2
len: 11
abundance: few
CDR3aa: CASRYRNEQYF
CDR3nt: TGTGCCAGCAGGTACAGGAACGAGCAGTACTTC

j_gene: TRBJ2-3
d_gene: NA
v_gene: TRBV4-3
len: 16
abundance: NA
CDR3aa: CASSQGGGQRTDTQYF
CDR3nt: TGCGCCAGCAGCCAAGGGGGGGGACAGCGCACAGATACGCAGTATTTT

j_gene: TRBJ1-6
d_gene: NA
v_gene: TRBV7-8
len: 14
abundance: NA
CDR3aa: CASSTRDKGVPLHF
CDR3nt: TGTGCCAGCAGCACCCGGGACAAAGGAGTACCCCTCCACTTT

j_gene: TRBJ2-7
d_gene: NA
v_gene: TRBV11-2
len: 15
abundance: NA
CDR3aa: CASSPVGAVGYEQYF
CDR3nt: TGTGCCAGCAGCCCGGTTGGGGCGGTTGGATACGAGCAGTACTTC

j_gene: TRBJ2-6
d_gene: NA
v_gene: TRBV27
len: 17
abundance: NA
CDR3aa: CASRSATGGSGANVLTF
CDR3nt: TGTGCCAGCAGGTCCGCGACAGGAGGCTCTGGGGCCAACGTCCTGACTTTC

j_gene: TRBJ2-5
d_gene: NA
v_gene: TRBV29-1
len: 11
abundance: NA
CDR3aa: CSVYRQETQYF
CDR3nt: TGCAGCGTTTATCGCCAAGAGACCCAGTACTTC

j_gene: TRBJ2-2
d_gene: NA
v_gene: TRBV25-1
len: 14
abundance: NA
CDR3aa: CASSEGYYTGELFF
CDR3nt: TGTGCCAGCAGTGAAGGATACTATACCGGGGAGCTGTTTTTT

j_gene: TRBJ1-2
d_gene: NA
v_gene: TRBV29-1
len: 14
abundance: NA
CDR3aa: CSAGLIGGDYGYTF
CDR3nt: TGCAGCGCCGGTTTGATCGGGGGAGACTATGGCTACACCTTC

j_gene: TRBJ2-3
d_gene: NA
v_gene: TRBV10-3
len: 12
abundance: NA
CDR3aa: CAIAGSTDTQYF
CDR3nt: TGTGCCATCGCAGGAAGCACAGATACGCAGTATTTT

j_gene: TRBJ1-1
d_gene: NA
v_gene: TRBV6-5
len: 14
abundance: NA
CDR3aa: CASSYSGGELEAFF
CDR3nt: TGTGCCAGCAGTTACTCTGGTGGGGAGCTGGAAGCTTTCTTT

j_gene: TRBJ1-6
d_gene: NA
v_gene: TRBV11-2
len: 13
abundance: NA
CDR3aa: CASSLVIVSPLHF
CDR3nt: TGTGCCAGCAGCTTAGTGATTGTGTCACCCCTCCACTTT

j_gene: TRBJ2-7
d_gene: NA
v_gene: TRBV6-1
len: 12
abundance: NA
CDR3aa: CASSRDTYEQYF
CDR3nt: TGTGCCAGCAGTCGGGACACCTACGAGCAGTACTTC

j_gene: TRBJ2-3
d_gene: NA
v_gene: TRBV19
len: 15
abundance: NA
CDR3aa: CASTPRGLNTDTQYF
CDR3nt: TGTGCCAGTACCCCCAGGGGACTAAACACAGATACGCAGTATTTT

j_gene: TRBJ2-3
d_gene: TRBD2
v_gene: TRBV9
len: 17
abundance: NA
CDR3aa: CASSVRTSGGASDTQYF
CDR3nt: TGTGCCAGCAGCGTCCGGACTAGCGGGGGGGCCTCAGATACGCAGTATTTT

j_gene: TRBJ1-2
d_gene: NA
v_gene: TRBV6-6
len: 13
abundance: NA
CDR3aa: CASWTTNLYGYTF
CDR3nt: TGTGCCAGCTGGACAACGAATTTATATGGCTACACCTTC

j_gene: TRBJ1-1
d_gene: NA
v_gene: TRBV19
len: 10
abundance: NA
CDR3aa: CASSMGRTFF
CDR3nt: TGTGCCAGTAGTATGGGGAGGACTTTCTTT

j_gene: TRBJ2-4
d_gene: NA
v_gene: TRBV27
len: 16
abundance: NA
CDR3aa: CASSSLRDLGKNIQYF
CDR3nt: TGTGCCAGCAGTTCACTCAGGGACTTAGGCAAAAACATTCAGTACTTC

j_gene: TRBJ2-7
d_gene: NA
v_gene: TRBV11-3
len: 12
abundance: few
CDR3aa: CASSHQINEQYF
CDR3nt: TGTGCCAGCAGCCATCAAATTAACGAGCAGTACTTC

j_gene: TRBJ1-1
d_gene: NA
v_gene: TRBV6-1
len: 9
abundance: NA
CDR3aa: CASSPEAFF
CDR3nt: TGTGCCAGCAGCCCTGAAGCTTTCTTT

j_gene: TRBJ1-5
d_gene: NA
v_gene: TRBV4-1
len: 16
abundance: once
CDR3aa: CASSQNPSGRDQPQHF
CDR3nt: TGCGCCAGCAGCCAGAACCCATCCGGGCGGGATCAGCCCCAGCATTTT

j_gene: TRBJ2-2
d_gene: NA
v_gene: TRBV4-2
len: 17
abundance: NA
CDR3aa: CASSQDSMSGGRGELFF
CDR3nt: TGTGCCAGCAGCCAAGATTCCATGAGTGGGGGCCGGGGGGAGCTGTTTTTT

j_gene: TRBJ1-1
d_gene: NA
v_gene: TRBV11-3
len: 13
abundance: NA
CDR3aa: CASSFGQLTEAFF
CDR3nt: TGTGCCAGCAGCTTCGGACAGCTCACTGAAGCTTTCTTT

j_gene: TRBJ2-7
d_gene: TRBD2
v_gene: TRBV7-9
len: 15
abundance: once
CDR3aa: CASSLGTSGRYEQYF
CDR3nt: TGTGCCAGCAGCTTAGGGACTAGCGGACGCTACGAGCAGTACTTC

j_gene: TRBJ1-4
d_gene: NA
v_gene: TRBV5-5
len: 15
abundance: NA
CDR3aa: CASSLRTERSPRLFF
CDR3nt: TGTGCCAGCAGCCTTAGGACAGAAAGGAGTCCACGGCTGTTTTTT

j_gene: TRBJ1-3
d_gene: TRBD1
v_gene: TRBV9
len: 16
abundance: NA
CDR3aa: CASSALQGISGNTIYF
CDR3nt: TGTGCCAGCAGCGCTCTACAGGGGATCTCTGGAAACACCATATATTTT